This TCR beta chain was found in a study of blood T cell repertoires in COVID-19. Across the whole study: Acute-phase and convalescent COVID-19 samples originated in the United States, Italy and Spain. Sample material is recorded as cDNA or gDNA derived from T cells, B-cell-depleted T cells, or PBMCs.

V was cut by 7 bases and J by 0 bases, with 12 bases left in between. Germline V CDR1 and CDR2: LNHDA, SQIVND (reference sequence). The CDR3 is 14 amino acids. All enrollees were roughly 18 to 95 years old and from around 25 US areas. Participant-reported clinical history was the basis for cohort assignment. Here immunoSEQ multiplex PCR was the method, and the copy in TCRdb shows in-frame clones only, minus some. The sample yields 130,000 or so clones, roughly 89% seen once. The source material was PBMCs or T cells enriched from blood (not recorded which). The clonotype comes from a woman in her 30s who had recovered from COVID-19. This chain joins TRBV19 and TRBJ1-1; D may be TRBD1 (5 bases). CDR3 residues: CASKTRGMNTEAFF. The CDR3 DNA sequence: TGTGCCAGTAAAACCCGGGGGATGAACACTGAAGCTTTCTTT.